This T cell receptor beta chain is from a study of blood T cell repertoires in COVID-19 (dated by TCRdb to about 2020). For context, the study as a whole: Samples covering the acute and convalescent phases of COVID-19 were provided by collaborators in the United States, Italy and Spain. The material from the prospective study consisted of cDNA or gDNA derived from T cells, B-cell-depleted T cells, or PBMCs. The dataset comprised deeply sampled blood TCRbeta repertoires from subjects exposed to, actively infected with, or recovered from COVID-19. The repertoires were released in a freely available public database intended as a resource for research on the immune response to SARS-CoV-2. The samples were drawn from two sources: the first 160 participants of the ongoing ImmuneRACE study, and 1,200 or so subjects contributed by 6 global collaborators. A de-identified subject ID, COVID-19 status, age in years and sex were almost always included in the sample metadata. Where available, HLA class I and class II types were taken from metadata supplied by the sample provider and were not determined by assay-based typing.

The table lists this clone with a count of one. The antigen it binds to is not known. Base qualities are not recorded, but no much larger clone differs from it by a single base. From a lookup of the germline V gene, CDR1 and CDR2 are MGHRA and YSYEKL. V lost 1 base and J lost 0 bases; the stretch between them is 19 bases long. Counted from cysteine to phenylalanine, this CDR3 has 20 amino acids. CDR3 DNA is the only sequence kept; it has 60 bases, read in frame from the first base. TCRbeta CDR3 regions were amplified from genomic DNA by means of the immunoSEQ Assay, a bias-controlled multiplex PCR. Regarding the original processing steps: The number of nucleated cells in each sample was estimated by amplification of reference gene primers within the assay. Sequence reads were collapsed and filtered to measure the absolute abundance of every unique TCRbeta CDR3 rearrangement. Productive Simpson clonality was computed per sample as the square root of Simpson's diversity index over productive rearrangements. TCRdb stores this immuneACCESS table with in-frame sequences only. Part of the clones is absent; in the studies checked, under half of the shortfall reflects unresolved V genes, and no reason is known for the rest. The D gene and trimming were derived from the DNA, and the V and J assignments and clone size from that table. The sample yields some 150,000 clones; roughly 89% were counted once. The biggest ten clones account for more than 5% of the sample.

In the prospective study, participants were about 18 to 90 years old, resided in about two dozen geographic areas of the United States, and were enrolled through a virtual design. To assign participants to cohorts, the prospective study relied on clinical history that participants themselves reported in a screening survey and a study questionnaire. Exposed participants had been in contact, within 2 weeks of entering the study, with a person who had a PCR-confirmed or clinician-diagnosed case of COVID-19. Each participant in the prospective study had whole blood, serum and a nasopharyngeal or oropharyngeal swab collected by mobile phlebotomists. Additional blood draws and questionnaires over a 2-month period could optionally be provided by prospective study participants. Prospective study blood samples were shipped either frozen or at room temperature before DNA extraction. Broader findings and caveats from the paper: How much clinical and demographic metadata was included differed by source and by participant, and the metadata was provided uncurated.

The sequence joins TRBV4-1 to TRBJ2-6; the D gene is possibly TRBD2, with 6 bases matching. What was sequenced was PBMCs or T cells enriched from blood (not recorded which). This TCR was recovered from a woman aged 45-60 years who had been exposed to COVID-19. CDR3 sequence: CASSQVDRGNFHSGANVLTF. At the DNA level, the sequence is TGCGCCAGCAGCCAAGTCGATCGGGGGAATTTCCACTCTGGGGCCAACGTCCTGACTTTC.